Each of the 24 T cell receptor beta chains below was sequenced from the same sample in a study of blood T cell repertoires in COVID-19. Sequenced by immunoSEQ multiplex PCR; TCRdb stores in-frame clones only, minus some. The sample has roughly 160,000 clones; about 86% are singletons. Sequenced sample: peripheral blood. These receptors all stem from a man between 18 and 35 years old with acute or convalescent COVID-19.

This chain joins TRBV5-6 and TRBJ2-7; the match to TRBD1 covers 9 bases. V shed 5 bases and J 2 bases; nucleotides not matched to a gene: 11. Germline lookup yields CDR1 SGHDT and CDR2 YYEEEE. The CDR3 sequence is 16 residues long. The CDR3 DNA is TGTGCCAGCAGGGACGCAGGGACAGGGAGTCCCTACGAGCAGTACGTC. Amino acids: CASRDAGTGSPYEQYV.

The rearrangement joins TRBV6-6 to TRBJ2-7; 10 bases fit TRBD2. The CDR3 length is 15 residues. After removal of 4 bases from V and 5 bases from J, the junction contained 8 bases not matched to a gene. From germline, CDR1 is MNHNY and CDR2 SVGAGI (reference sequence). In DNA, the CDR3 is TGTGCCAGCAGTTCCTACGGGACTAGCGCCCACGAGCAGTACTTC. Translating gives CASSSYGTSAHEQYF.

The J gene is TRBJ2-7, the V gene TRBV11-2, with 10 nucleotides matching TRBD1. CDR3 length equals 15 residues. The germline V gene encodes CDR1 SGHAT and CDR2 FQNNGV. The V and J ends lost 4 bases and 7 bases, in that order; junction bases with no gene match: 10. The CDR3 spells CASSSMGTGAEEQYF. The DNA for the CDR3 is TGTGCCAGCAGCTCGATGGGGACAGGGGCCGAAGAGCAGTACTTC.

This clone was seen a handful of times. The rearrangement links TRBV10-2 to TRBJ1-1; no clear D. This CDR3 region has 16 residues. Germline V CDR1 and CDR2: WSHSY, SAAADI. Trimming left V 0 bases short and J 1 base short, with 12 bases between. In DNA form, the CDR3 reads TGCGCCAGCAGTGAGTCAGAGTATGGAGGGAACACTGAAGCTTTCTTT. Translating gives CASSESEYGGNTEAFF.

The chain uses TRBV7-9 and TRBJ1-2; 7 bases align to TRBD1. V gave up 5 bases and J gave up 2 bases; unmatched junction bases: 5. Looked up from germline, CDR1 is SEHNR and CDR2 is FQNEAQ (reference sequence). The CDR3 covers 14 residues. The CDR3 spells CASSQGQTNYGYTF. CDR3 bases: TGTGCCAGCAGCCAGGGACAGACCAACTATGGCTACACCTTC.

The genes are TRBV12-1 and TRBJ2-5; TRBD2, as called in the table, went unchecked against the DNA. TRBV12-1 has pseudogene status. This CDR3 is 15 amino acids long. CDR3 nucleotide sequence: TGTGCCAGCGTCACCCCGGGGGGCCTACAAGAGACCCAGTACTTC. Encoded protein: CASVTPGGLQETQYF.

The chain joins TRBV6-5 to TRBJ2-7; 8 positions match TRBD1. The germline gives CDR1 MNHEY, CDR2 SVGAGI. The V gene end was trimmed by 6 bases and the J gene end by 3 bases; junction bases not matched to a gene: 7. This CDR3 comprises 14 residues. Here the CDR3 DNA reads TGTGCCAGCAGCCGGACAGGGACCAACTACGAGCAGTACGTC. Encoded protein: CASSRTGTNYEQYV.

J is TRBJ2-7 and V is TRBV6-5; D perhaps matches TRBD2 (5 bases). Germline V gene sequence: CDR1 MNHEY, CDR2 SVGAGI. The CDR3 contains 13 residues. Trimming cost V 8 bases and J 3 bases, with 14 bases left between them. This chain's CDR3 is CASRAPGNYEQYV. CDR3 DNA sequence: TGTGCCAGCCGGGCCCCGGGGAACTACGAGCAGTACGTC.

V usage is TRBV19 and J usage is TRBJ1-1; D gene unclear. Germline assignment: CDR1 LNHDA and CDR2 SQIVND (reference sequence). The CDR3 is 14 amino acids. Between the trimmed V and J ends, which lost 7 bases and 0 bases, there was a span of 12 bases. The chain's CDR3 is CASTHGEVNTEAFF. CDR3 sequence (DNA): TGTGCCAGTACACACGGGGAGGTGAACACTGAAGCTTTCTTT.

The chain is built from TRBV19 and TRBJ1-5; TRBD1 agrees at 8 bases. The ends lost 4 bases at V and 14 bases at J; junction bases unmatched: 31. Germline loops: CDR1 LNHDA, CDR2 SQIVND (reference sequence). The CDR3 loop spans 20 amino acids. The CDR3, as DNA: TGTGCCAGTAGTACCCACCGGGACAGGCTATCCCCAATCAGTATCTGGTATAAGCATTTT. Its protein product is CASSTHRDRLSPISIWYKHF.

The chain has TRBV19 and TRBJ2-1; 13 bases line up with TRBD2. V was clipped by 4 bases and J by 6 bases; unmatched bases: 6. This CDR3 has 16 amino acids. Germline CDR1 reads LNHDA; CDR2 reads SQIVND (reference sequence). CDR3 bases: TGTGCCAGTAGTAGGACTAGCGGGGGCCTCTCCAATGAGCAGTTCTTC. The encoded protein is CASSRTSGGLSNEQFF. The whole variable domain, remainder taken from reference TRBV19 and TRBJ2-1, is DGGITQSPKYLFRKEGQNVTLSCEQNLNHDAMYWYRQDPGQGLRLIYYSQIVNDFQKGDIAEGYSVSREKKESFPLTVTSAQKNPTAFYLCASSRTSGGLSNEQFFGPGTRLTVL.

This rearrangement joins TRBV7-8 to TRBJ2-7; the match to TRBD1 covers 8 bases. CDR3 length: 14 amino acids. CDR1 and CDR2 from the germline V gene are SGHVS and FQNEAQ. V lost 5 bases to trimming and J lost 1 base; unmatched junction nucleotides: 4. The CDR3, as DNA: TGTGCCAGCAGCCTTCGGACAGGGTCCTACGAGCAGTACTTC. Residues: CASSLRTGSYEQYF.

In this sample, this clone turned up a few times. V is TRBV7-2 and J is TRBJ1-5, with D unresolved. The V gene lost 2 bases and the J gene lost 8 bases, with 7 bases spanning the gap. Germline-derived CDR1 and CDR2 are SGHTA and FQGNSA. The CDR3 contains 12 residues. The CDR3 coding sequence is TGTGCCAGCAGCTTATCCGCGAAGCCCCAGCATTTT. Amino acid sequence: CASSLSAKPQHF.

The sample holds a few counts of this clone. The genes are TRBV6-5 and TRBJ1-5, with D tentatively TRBD1 (5 bases). V dropped 10 bases and J dropped 5 bases, with 21 bases sitting between them. The V gene's germline CDR1 is MNHEY and CDR2 SVGAGI. CDR3 length: 15 residues. Written as DNA, the CDR3 is TGTGCCACCCAAAGGGACTCGTGGCCCTATCAGCCCCAGCATTTT. Its protein is CATQRDSWPYQPQHF.

V usage is TRBV28 and J usage is TRBJ1-1; unclear D gene. This CDR3 contains 11 residues. Germline values: CDR1 MDHEN, CDR2 SYDVKM. V was cut by 3 bases and J by 7 bases, with 6 bases left in between. The CDR3 here is CASSFSVEAFF. The CDR3, as DNA: TGTGCCAGCAGTTTCTCAGTTGAAGCTTTCTTT.

CDR3 in amino acids: CASSLVAGTGISRQYF. CDR3 DNA: TGTGCCAGCAGCTTAGTAGCCGGGACAGGGATTTCTAGGCAGTACTTC. V usage is TRBV7-9 and J usage is TRBJ2-7, with 9 positions matching TRBD1. The CDR3 consists of 16 residues. CDR1 SEHNR and CDR2 FQNEAQ come from the germline V gene (reference sequence). Trimming removed 1 base from V and 9 bases from J; junction bases left unmatched: 13.

This clone has a single count. The genes are TRBV15 and TRBJ2-7; D gene uncertain. V was clipped by 0 bases and J by 1 base, with 7 bases between them. The CDR3 extends over 14 amino acids. Germline-derived CDR1 and CDR2 are LNHNV and YYDKDF (reference sequence). The CDR3 is CATSRDVGSYEQYF. CDR3 coding DNA: TGTGCCACCAGCAGAGATGTCGGGTCCTACGAGCAGTACTTC.

The chain recombines TRBV11-1 with TRBJ1-6, with D perhaps matching TRBD1 (5 bases). The V and J ends lost 5 bases and 7 bases respectively, with 12 bases between them. The CDR3 spans 14 residues. In germline, CDR1 is SGHAT, CDR2 FQDESV (reference sequence). CDR3 DNA: TGTGCCAGCAGCCTATCGCGACAGAATTCACCCCTCCACTTT. This codes for CASSLSRQNSPLHF.

This clone was found a few times. This chain connects TRBV10-2 to TRBJ2-7, with D unclear. From germline, CDR1 is WSHSY and CDR2 SAAADI. Deletions cut 3 bases from V and 3 bases from J, with 6 bases between. The CDR3 runs to 12 residues. The CDR3 reads CASSDHSYEQYV. The DNA for the CDR3 is TGCGCCAGCAGTGATCACAGCTACGAGCAGTACGTC.

This clone was seen only a few times. The chain carries TRBV4-1 and TRBJ1-4, with D perhaps TRBD1 (5 bases). The CDR3 consists of 18 residues. The V end was cut by 0 bases, the J end by 0 bases, with 14 bases between. Germline lookup yields CDR1 MGHRA and CDR2 YSYEKL. The CDR3 coding sequence is TGCGCCAGCAGCCAAGATAGGATATTACAGGCAACTAATGAAAAACTGTTTTTT. It encodes CASSQDRILQATNEKLFF.

V gene TRBV30 combines with J gene TRBJ2-2, with unresolved D. Germline V CDR1 and CDR2: GTSNPN, SVGIG (reference sequence). The CDR3 sequence is 14 residues long. Trimming left V 0 bases short and J 3 bases short, with 8 bases between. CDR3 in amino acids: CAWSVQSHTGELFF. CDR3 bases: TGTGCCTGGAGTGTACAGTCCCACACCGGGGAGCTGTTTTTT.

The chain joins TRBV10-2 to TRBJ2-1; TRBD1 aligns across 10 bases. Germline V CDR1 and CDR2: WSHSY, SAAADI. V shed 7 bases and J 10 bases; nucleotides not matched to a gene: 7. This CDR3 spans 13 amino acids. The CDR3 loop reads CASKDRGQWEQFF. The CDR3 bases are TGCGCCAGCAAAGACAGGGGGCAGTGGGAGCAGTTCTTC.

This chain links TRBV6-5 with TRBJ1-2, with TRBD1 matching over 8 bases. Germline assignment: CDR1 MNHEY and CDR2 SVGAGI. The V gene end was trimmed by 6 bases and the J gene end by 7 bases; junction bases not matched to a gene: 7. This CDR3 is 13 amino acids long. CDR3 sequence: CASRAGQGGGYTF. The CDR3 DNA reads as TGTGCCAGCAGAGCCGGACAGGGAGGTGGCTACACCTTC.

The J gene is TRBJ2-5, the V gene TRBV7-9; TRBD1 matches 7 bases. Germline values: CDR1 SEHNR, CDR2 FQNEAQ (reference sequence). Germline trimming cut 1 base from V and 2 bases from J; bases unmatched to any gene: 4. This CDR3 contains 15 residues. The CDR3 loop reads CASSLGQGPQETQYF. The CDR3 bases are TGTGCCAGCAGCTTAGGACAGGGCCCACAAGAGACCCAGTACTTC.